This TCR beta chain was retrieved from a study of T cell repertoires in cytomegalovirus infection. Notes on this clonotype: Its cognate antigen is unknown.

Using its own MiXCR run on the reads, TCRdb lists one record per CDR3 protein. The sample lists 750,000 to 900,000 distinct CDR3 sequences; just under 30% were seen once. The receptor's source is a human donor in good health (CMV status not recorded). Some clones in this sample may be carry-over from other donors' samples. Sequencing was performed on cultured CD8+ T cells from PBMCs, taken from culture after CMV antigen stimulation.

The DNA of the CDR3 is TGTGCCACAACAGTCGACGGACAGCCCACAGATACGCAGTATTTT. It codes for CATTVDGQPTDTQYF. V and J are TRBV27 and TRBJ2-3, with TRBD1 as a possible D gene (6 bases). The CDR3 runs 15 residues. Trimming shortened V by 10 bases and J by 2 bases, and 19 bases separated the two germline ends. Germline CDR1 reads MNHEY; CDR2 reads SMNVEV (reference sequence).